This T cell receptor beta chain came from a study of Graves' ophthalmopathy and Graves' hyperthyroidism. Trimming stripped 1 base from V and 0 bases from J, with 13 bases between. In germline, CDR1 is DFQATT, CDR2 SNEGSKA (reference sequence). The length of the CDR3 is 16 residues. RNA transcripts served as template for amplifying TCR beta CDR3 sequences. First-round RT-PCR relied on HTBI primers, and a second-round multiplex PCR came next. One entry per CDR3 protein results from TCRdb running MiXCR on the multiplex PCR reads. The sample yields about 39,000 distinct CDR3 sequences, roughly 50% seen once. This clonotype has at least ten counts.

The specimen sequenced was peripheral blood. J is TRBJ1-5 and V is TRBV20-1; D call uncertain. This receptor was obtained from an adult woman with stable Graves' hyperthyroidism. CDR3 coding DNA: TGCAGTGCTAGAGCCCCGGGTCAGTATAGCAATCAGCCCCAGCATTTT. This translates into CSARAPGQYSNQPQHF.